The 25 T cell receptor beta chains listed next were all sequenced from one sample in a study of early T cells in non-severe SARS-CoV-2 infection. TCRdb passed the 5' RACE reads through MiXCR, listing each CDR3 protein once. This sample has some 54,000 distinct CDR3 sequences; about 10% occur once, and the top ten carry approximately 9%. The sample consisted of whole blood. The receptors were gathered from an adult who was a healthcare worker with PCR-confirmed SARS-CoV-2 infection or an uninfected control (not recorded which).

This clonotype was detected a few times. This sequence joins TRBV15 and TRBJ1-3; TRBD1 might be the D (5 bases). Per germline, CDR1 LNHNV and CDR2 YYDKDF (reference sequence). V lost 0 bases and J lost 3, with 15 bases in between. The CDR3 extends over 17 amino acids. In DNA form, the CDR3 reads TGTGCCACCAGCAGAGATACGGGGGAAGAGAGTGGAAACACCATATATTTT. As protein: CATSRDTGEESGNTIYF.

This clonotype was picked up a small number of times. The gene calls are TRBV2 and TRBJ1-5; 10 bases are a match to TRBD1. With V trimmed by 7 bases and J by 7 bases, 4 bases remained unmatched. CDR1 is SNHLY, CDR2 FYNNEI, per germline. The CDR3 is made up of 13 amino acids. The CDR3 DNA sequence: TGTGCCAGCACCCCGACAGGGGGCCAGCCCCAGCATTTT. This gives the protein CASTPTGGQPQHF.

This clonotype has only a few counts. The rearrangement uses TRBV5-1 and TRBJ2-7; TRBD2 is a possible D gene (5 bases). This CDR3 is 13 amino acids long. Germline lookup yields CDR1 SGHRS and CDR2 YFSETQ. Trimming removed 4 bases from V and 5 bases from J, with 13 bases in between. This chain's CDR3 is CASSPGGRDEQYF. The CDR3 nucleotides are TGCGCCAGCAGCCCGGGCGGGCGCGACGAGCAGTACTTC.

The chain couples TRBV6-2 or TRBV6-3 to TRBJ2-1, with 7 bases that match TRBD1. CDR1 and CDR2 (germline): MNHEY, SVGEGT. V shed 8 bases, J shed 8 bases, and the junction held 15 bases outside the gene matches. The CDR3 totals 15 residues. The CDR3 region has the DNA TGTGCCAGCTGCTGGCGGGCAGGGGGTTCGGATGAGCAGTTCTTC. It encodes CASCWRAGGSDEQFF.

This clonotype was recorded at least ten times. V is TRBV12-3 or TRBV12-4 and J is TRBJ2-1; D call uncertain. The CDR3 totals 9 residues. V was cut by 8 bases and J by 8 bases, with 4 bases left in between. CDR3 bases: TGTGCCAGCCTGGATGAGCAGTTCTTC. Residues: CASLDEQFF.

This clonotype was observed a handful of times. This chain links TRBV6-6 with TRBJ2-5; 9 bases map to TRBD1. The CDR3 is made up of 14 amino acids. Per germline, CDR1 MNHNY and CDR2 SVGAGI (reference sequence). With V trimmed by 6 bases and J by 4 bases, 6 bases remained unmatched. CDR3 sequence (DNA): TGTGCCAGCAGGATGGGACAGGGAGGAGAGACCCAGTACTTC. Its protein product is CASRMGQGGETQYF.

This clonotype was detected a few times. V usage is TRBV4-2 and J usage is TRBJ2-2, with unresolved D. The CDR3 runs 17 residues. V lost 0 bases to trimming and J lost 1 base, with 12 bases between them. CDR1 is LGHNA, CDR2 YNFKEQ, per germline. The CDR3 nucleotides read TGTGCCAGCAGCCAAGATCTGGTGGATTTGAACACCGGGGAGCTGTTTTTT. Translation: CASSQDLVDLNTGELFF.

A remark on this clonotype: This may be a read error: a much more frequent sequence differs by one nucleotide. J is TRBJ1-6 and V is TRBV6-1, with a tentative D call TRBD1 (6 bases). Germline V lookup: CDR1 MNHNS, CDR2 SASEGT. The V end lost 6 bases, the J end lost 7 bases, and 10 bases lay between the germline ends. This CDR3 has 13 amino acids. CDR3 DNA: TGTGCCAGCAGGTTTACAGGGAATTCACCCCTCCACTTT. Translated, it gives CASRFTGNSPLHF.

This clonotype was found many times. The chain carries TRBV3-1 and TRBJ2-7, with 14 bases aligning to TRBD2. With V trimmed by 6 bases and J by 3 bases, 4 bases remained unmatched. CDR1 and CDR2 from the germline V gene are LGHDT and YNNKEL (reference sequence). The CDR3 spans 15 residues. CDR3 in DNA: TGTGCCAGCAGTGCGGGACTAGCGGGAGTCTACGAGCAGTACTTC. Its translation is CASSAGLAGVYEQYF.

This clonotype has ten or more counts. The V and J genes are TRBV18 and TRBJ2-7, with D possibly being TRBD2 (5 bases). The CDR3 loop spans 13 amino acids. Germline assignment: CDR1 KGHSH and CDR2 LQKENI. The V end lost 1 base, the J end lost 7 bases, and 11 bases lay between the germline ends. CDR3 region: CASSPQGAGEQYF. Written as DNA, the CDR3 is TGTGCCAGCTCACCACAGGGAGCCGGAGAGCAGTACTTC.

This clonotype was seen at least ten times. This chain joins TRBV7-9 and TRBJ2-7, with D perhaps given as TRBD1 or TRBD2 (5 bases each). The V and J ends lost 1 base and 5 bases respectively, with 12 bases between them. The germline CDR1 and CDR2 sequences are SEHNR and FQNEAQ (reference sequence). The CDR3 totals 14 residues. Written as DNA, the CDR3 is TGTGCCAGCAGCTTAGGTGGGGGAAGCAACGAGCAGTACTTC. Protein sequence: CASSLGGGSNEQYF.

This clonotype has at least ten counts. This chain uses TRBV7-9 with TRBJ1-6; possibly TRBD1 for D (5 bases). CDR3 length: 17 residues. From germline, CDR1 is SEHNR and CDR2 FQNEAQ (reference sequence). The germline V and J ends were trimmed by 10 bases and 10 bases, with 29 bases remaining between them. Written as DNA, the CDR3 is TGTGCCACCTCTCGAGGGGACTCCGGGGTCGTTTCGTCACCCCTCCACTTT. It yields the protein CATSRGDSGVVSSPLHF.

V gene TRBV27 combines with J gene TRBJ2-5, with 7 nucleotides matching TRBD1. The CDR3 covers 14 residues. The germline CDR1 and CDR2 sequences are MNHEY and SMNVEV (reference sequence). Losses at the gene ends were 8 bases for V and 2 bases for J; bases not matched to a gene: 8. The CDR3 DNA reads as TGTGCCAGCGGGGCCAGGGACAGACAAGAGACCCAGTACTTC. Translating it yields CASGARDRQETQYF.

This CDR3 is CSGLGLAQSTDTQYF. The CDR3 DNA follows: TGCAGCGGGTTAGGACTAGCGCAAAGCACAGATACGCAGTATTTT. The chain recombines TRBV29-1 with TRBJ2-3; TRBD2 matches at 9 bases. V shed 7 bases, J shed 0 bases, and the junction held 8 bases outside the gene matches. This CDR3 region has 15 residues. Germline V lookup: CDR1 SQVTM, CDR2 ANQGSEA.

This clonotype appeared many times. This chain links TRBV20-1 with TRBJ2-4; possible D gene TRBD2, 6 bases. The V end lost 3 bases, the J end lost 8 bases, and 8 bases lay between the germline ends. Germline assignment: CDR1 DFQATT and CDR2 SNEGSKA (reference sequence). CDR3 length: 11 residues. The CDR3 spells CSARRRDIQYF. Written as DNA, the CDR3 is TGCAGTGCTAGGAGGAGGGACATTCAGTACTTC.

The V call is TRBV19, the J call TRBJ2-2; 12 nucleotides line up with TRBD2. V lost 5 bases to trimming and J lost 4 bases; unmatched junction nucleotides: 2. This CDR3 is built from 15 residues. Germline CDR1 reads LNHDA; CDR2 reads SQIVND (reference sequence). Here the CDR3 DNA reads TGTGCCAGTAGTGGACTAGCGGGAAGCACCGGGGAGCTGTTTTTT. As protein: CASSGLAGSTGELFF.

The table lists this clonotype with many counts. This chain connects TRBV7-2 to TRBJ2-7; 7 bases are shared with TRBD2. In germline, CDR1 is SGHTA, CDR2 FQGNSA. The V gene end was trimmed by 6 bases and the J gene end by 0 bases; junction bases not matched to a gene: 8. This CDR3 has 15 amino acids. The CDR3 DNA is TGTGCCAGCAGGCTTCTAGCGGTCGGCTCCTACGAGCAGTACTTC. As protein: CASRLLAVGSYEQYF.

This clonotype has ten or more counts. J is TRBJ1-2 and V is TRBV29-1; perhaps TRBD1 as D (5 bases). The germline V gene encodes CDR1 SQVTM and CDR2 ANQGSEA. The length of the CDR3 is 14 residues. V was pared by 4 bases and J by 2 bases, with 14 bases between. The CDR3 sequence: CSVGVQGMNYGYTF. Here the CDR3 DNA reads TGCAGCGTTGGAGTTCAGGGAATGAACTATGGCTACACCTTC.

This clonotype was observed at least ten times. The chain combines TRBV3-2 with TRBJ1-5; TRBD1 is the table's D call and was not checked against the DNA. TRBV3-2 is a pseudogene locus. The CDR3 contains 17 residues. The CDR3, as DNA: TGTGCCAGCAGCCAAGATATAGTGCCAGGGAGAAATCAGCCCCAGCATTTT. Translated: CASSQDIVPGRNQPQHF.

This clonotype was found many times. The chain links TRBV18 to TRBJ2-7; D assignment may be TRBD1 or TRBD2 (5 bases each). The CDR3 totals 12 residues. Looked up from germline, CDR1 is KGHSH and CDR2 is LQKENI. V lost 6 bases and J lost 9, with 15 bases in between. The CDR3 loop is CASSSGDAWQYF. In DNA, the CDR3 is TGTGCCAGCTCCTCCGGGGACGCGTGGCAGTACTTC.

Many counts were recorded for this clonotype. The CDR3: CAWSVNSGNTIYF. CDR3 bases: TGTGCCTGGAGTGTTAACTCTGGAAACACCATATATTTT. The V call is TRBV30, the J call TRBJ1-3; D remains ambiguous. V gave up 0 bases and J gave up 0 bases, with 3 bases separating them. The germline V gene has CDR1 GTSNPN and CDR2 SVGIG (reference sequence). The CDR3 runs to 13 residues. Combining the CDR3 with reference TRBV30 and TRBJ1-3 gives the whole variable domain SQTIHQWPATLVQPVGSPLSLECTVEGTSNPNLYWYRQAAGRGLQLLFYSVGIGQISSEVPQNLSASRPQDRQFILSSKKLLLSDSGFYLCAWSVNSGNTIYFGEGSWLTVV.

This clonotype was observed many times. J is TRBJ2-7 and V is TRBV9; tentatively, D is TRBD1 (6 bases). Germline V gives CDR1 SGDLS, CDR2 YYNGEE. The V end was cut by 5 bases, the J end by 6 bases, with 12 bases between. CDR3 length: 12 residues. This CDR3 is CASSRDNIEQYF. The DNA of the CDR3 is TGTGCCAGCAGTCGGGACAACATCGAGCAGTACTTC.

This clonotype was detected ten times or more. The chain recombines TRBV9 with TRBJ2-7; TRBD1 matches at 7 bases. Germline V gene data show CDR1 as SGDLS and CDR2 as YYNGEE. V was pared by 5 bases and J by 1 base, with 9 bases of the junction left unmatched. This CDR3 has 15 amino acids. CDR3 sequence (DNA): TGTGCCAGCAGTGAGGGGGCAGGGGATTCCTACGAGCAGTACTTC. Encoded protein: CASSEGAGDSYEQYF. The full variable domain, with the rest looked up from reference TRBV9 and TRBJ2-7, is DSGVTQTPKHLITATGQRVTLRCSPRSGDLSVYWYQQSLDQGLQFLIQYYNGEERAKGNILERFSAQQFPDLHSELNLSSLELGDSALYFCASSEGAGDSYEQYFGPGTRLTVT.

This clonotype has at least ten counts. The chain employs TRBV20-1 and TRBJ2-1, with 8 bases fitting TRBD2. J was trimmed by 0 bases and V by 6 bases; bases with no gene match: 7. This CDR3 region has 15 residues. Germline CDR1 DFQATT, CDR2 SNEGSKA (reference sequence). The CDR3 DNA reads TGCAGTGCCACCACGAGCGGGGGCTCCTACAATGAGCAGTTCTTC. This sequence encodes CSATTSGGSYNEQFF.

This sequence joins TRBV12-3 or TRBV12-4 and TRBJ2-4; TRBD1 matches 9 bases. The CDR3 contains 14 residues. The ends lost 4 bases at V and 8 bases at J; junction bases unmatched: 6. For the CDR3, the DNA is TGTGCCAGCAGTTCACAGGGGGCTAGGGACATTCAGTACTTC. Its translation: CASSSQGARDIQYF.